This T cell receptor beta chain was sequenced in a study of blood T cell repertoires in COVID-19. For the study at large: From T cells, B-cell-depleted T cells, or PBMCs came the material, which was cDNA or gDNA.

Authors' methods: Estimated nucleated cell counts came from reference gene primer amplification. Assay: immunoSEQ multiplex PCR; the TCRdb copy retains only in-frame clones and omits some. The V and J calls and clone size were taken over from that table, and D and trimming were inferred from the DNA. The repertoire includes 95,000 to 150,000 clones, 65% to 85% of them detected once, and under 4% sits in the top ten. Germline V gene data show CDR1 as MGHRA and CDR2 as YSYEKL. V was pared by 1 base and J by 4 bases, with 13 bases between. The CDR3 length is 16 residues. Recruits, aged roughly 18 to 89 years, lived in 24 US areas. Symptom resolution, clearance, or two negative PCRs marked donors in Cohort 3 as recovered.

V is TRBV4-1 and J is TRBJ2-2, with D possibly matching TRBD1 (6 bases). What was sequenced was PBMCs or T cells enriched from blood (not recorded which). The receptor comes from a woman aged 25 to 39 who had recovered from COVID-19. The CDR3 loop reads CASSQVERGSTGELFF. The CDR3 bases are TGCGCCAGCAGCCAAGTAGAGAGGGGGAGCACCGGGGAGCTGTTTTTT.